The T cell receptor beta chain under discussion was sequenced for a study of beta chain features in type 1 diabetes. Findings and limits, study-wide: PCR could preferentially amplify shorter templates, alike in patients and controls. Comparison showed that naive, central memory and Treg TCRB repertoires appeared more similar among patients than among healthy donors. Across all four CD4+ subsets, people with type 1 diabetes showed modestly shorter TCRB CDR3s.

The whole isolated RNA underwent reverse transcription, so sequencing captured expressed TCRB transcripts. Assay: immunoSEQ multiplex PCR; the TCRdb copy retains only in-frame clones and omits some. The data contain some 190,000 clones, around 8% of them singletons. CDR3 length: 13 amino acids. From germline, CDR1 is SGHNT and CDR2 YENEEA. Details on this clone: No antigen is known for it. The junction departs from the called germline gene at one end, perhaps through a read error.

Sampling consisted of one heparinised blood draw per donor, averaging roughly 0.12 L. The receptor's source is a woman in her 40s with type 1 diabetes. What was sequenced was central memory CD4+ T cells from blood. The V call is TRBV11-3, the J call TRBJ2-3; 11 bases fit TRBD2. Written as DNA, the CDR3 is TGTGCCAGCAGCGTCACTAGCGGGGGCCCCGCGGATTTT. This sequence encodes CASSVTSGGPADF.